The 25 T cell receptor beta chains below all came from one sample that was sequenced in a study of sequential checkpoint blockade in melanoma. Treatment described: randomized to nivolumab then ipilimumab (arm A) or the reverse (arm B). Assay: immunoSEQ multiplex PCR; the TCRdb copy retains only in-frame clones and omits some. The repertoire holds 15,000 to 20,000 clones, with roughly 72% as singletons. Sequenced material: CD8+ T cells sorted from blood (inferred from file names), taken from a patient given nivolumab and ipilimumab in sequence. These receptors were taken from a human donor with melanoma.

The chain recombines TRBV11-2 with TRBJ1-1; D is undetermined. Germline CDR1 SGHAT, CDR2 FQNNGV. The ends were cut back, 0 bases at V and 0 bases at J, with 8 bases in the middle. The CDR3 runs to 15 residues. CDR3: CASSLERQMNTEAFF. In nucleotides, the CDR3 is TGTGCCAGCAGCTTAGAGAGGCAGATGAACACTGAAGCTTTCTTT. The full variable domain, completed using reference TRBV11-2 and TRBJ1-1, is EAGVAQSPRYKIIEKRQSVAFWCNPISGHATLYWYQQILGQGPKLLIQFQNNGVVDDSQLPKDRFSAERLKGVDSTLKIQPAKLEDSAVYLCASSLERQMNTEAFFGQGTRLTVV.

The gene calls are TRBV5-4 and TRBJ1-2; TRBD1 aligns across 10 bases. The CDR3 extends over 16 amino acids. Germline-derived CDR1 and CDR2 are SGHNT and YYREEE (reference sequence). V was pared by 4 bases and J by 0 bases, with 6 bases of the junction left unmatched. CDR3 nucleotide sequence: TGTGCCAGCAGCCCCGACGGGACAGGGGCTAACTATGGCTACACCTTC. This encodes CASSPDGTGANYGYTF.

The chain links TRBV6-5 to TRBJ2-7; perhaps TRBD2 as D (6 bases). Germline CDR1 is MNHEY and CDR2 is SVGAGI. Deletions cut 6 bases from V and 6 bases from J, with 18 bases between. The CDR3 spans 14 residues. This chain's CDR3 is CASSPRIGGTEQYF. CDR3 bases: TGTGCCAGCAGCCCTAGGATCGGAGGGACCGAGCAGTACTTC.

This chain links TRBV19 with TRBJ1-2, with 9 positions matching TRBD1. The germline V gene has CDR1 LNHDA and CDR2 SQIVND (reference sequence). V gave up 6 bases and J gave up 5 bases; unmatched junction bases: 10. This CDR3 is 15 amino acids long. Here the CDR3 DNA reads TGTGCCAGTAGCCCCGGGACAGGGTGGAGTTATGGCTACACCTTC. This codes for CASSPGTGWSYGYTF.

The chain has TRBV27 and TRBJ1-1, with 8 nucleotides matching TRBD1. V lost 6 bases, J lost 4 bases, and 4 bases stayed unmatched. CDR1 and CDR2 (germline): MNHEY, SMNVEV (reference sequence). This CDR3 comprises 13 residues. CDR3 in DNA: TGTGCCAGCAGCCTAACAGGGGGCACTGAAGCTTTCTTT. Its translation: CASSLTGGTEAFF.

The rearrangement links TRBV9 to TRBJ1-3; no firm D call. Deletions cut 2 bases from V and 2 bases from J, with 11 bases between. CDR3 length: 15 amino acids. In germline, CDR1 is SGDLS, CDR2 YYNGEE. Here the CDR3 DNA reads TGTGCCAGCAGCGTGGGAGGGAACCCTGGAAACACCATATATTTT. This translates into CASSVGGNPGNTIYF.

The CDR3: CASRITSGGAGNEQFF. CDR3 DNA: TGTGCCAGCAGGATAACTAGCGGGGGGGCCGGTAATGAGCAGTTCTTC. This chain uses TRBV11-2 with TRBJ2-1; TRBD2 aligns across 13 bases. CDR1 is SGHAT and CDR2 is FQNNGV in the germline V gene. The CDR3 length is 16 residues. With 6 bases clipped from V and 7 bases from J, the junction kept 9 bases outside the gene matches.

V is TRBV9 and J is TRBJ2-4, with TRBD2 identical over 8 bases. CDR3 length: 15 amino acids. Germline CDR1 reads SGDLS; CDR2 reads YYNGEE. J gave up 7 bases and V 0 bases, and 6 bases lay outside the gene matches. The CDR3 sequence: CASSVAGGPTNIQYF. Here the CDR3 DNA reads TGTGCCAGCAGCGTAGCGGGGGGGCCAACTAACATTCAGTACTTC.

The chain employs TRBV28 and TRBJ2-7; TRBD1 matches 7 bases. Trimming took 5 bases from V and 5 from J; bases not matched to a gene: 12. In germline, CDR1 is MDHEN, CDR2 SYDVKM. The CDR3 loop spans 15 amino acids. As DNA, the CDR3 is TGTGCCAGCAGTCTTATGGACAGGACCGAACACGAGCAGTACTTC. Translated, it gives CASSLMDRTEHEQYF.

The J gene is TRBJ1-4, the V gene TRBV7-8; TRBD1 aligns across 8 bases. CDR1 and CDR2 from the germline V gene are SGHVS and FQNEAQ. CDR3 length: 14 amino acids. Losses at the gene ends were 5 bases for V and 7 bases for J; bases not matched to a gene: 6. The CDR3 DNA reads TGTGCCAGCAGCCCGAGGACAGGGAGTGAAAAACTGTTTTTT. It codes for CASSPRTGSEKLFF.

The chain recombines TRBV9 with TRBJ1-4, with D unclear. With the DNA end fitting TRBJ2-2 better, the J assignment may be wrong. This CDR3 has 15 amino acids. Germline CDR1 reads SGDLS; CDR2 reads YYNGEE. The CDR3 loop reads CASSVEGIKSKELFF. The CDR3 DNA reads as TGTGCCAGCAGCGTAGAAGGAATAAAGAGTAAGGAGCTGTTTTTT.

To note about this clone: The junction departs from germline at one end; a sequencing error may be responsible. The chain has TRBV18 and TRBJ2-6; D may be TRBD1 (5 bases). CDR1 is KGHSH, CDR2 LQKENI, per germline. CDR3 length: 13 amino acids. Written as DNA, the CDR3 is TGTGCCAGCTCACCTTTTGGGGCCGACGTCCTGACTTTC. It is translated as CASSPFGADVLTF.

The V call is TRBV7-6, the J call TRBJ2-7; 8 nucleotides line up with TRBD1. The CDR3 covers 13 residues. Germline V CDR1 and CDR2: SGHVS, FNYEAQ. V gave up 5 bases and J gave up 5 bases; unmatched junction bases: 5. The CDR3 protein is CASSRGQGDEQYF. Here the CDR3 DNA reads TGTGCCAGCAGCCGAGGACAGGGCGACGAGCAGTACTTC.

Within the sample, this clone is medium-sized. This chain connects TRBV5-8 to TRBJ1-5; 7 bases agree with TRBD1. The germline V gene encodes CDR1 SGHTS and CDR2 YDEGEE. The CDR3 spans 15 residues. J lost 0 bases, V lost 5 bases, and 5 bases had no gene match. The CDR3 region has the DNA TGTGCCAGCAGTCAGGGACAGAGTAGCAATCAGCCCCAGCATTTT. It codes for CASSQGQSSNQPQHF.

CDR3 DNA sequence: TGTGCCAGCAGCCAAGATTCCGGAGGGGCCCTCTACGAGCAGTACTTC. The encoded protein is CASSQDSGGALYEQYF. The chain recombines TRBV4-2 with TRBJ2-7, with D possibly being TRBD2 (6 bases). The V end was cut by 0 bases, the J end by 3 bases, with 15 bases between. The CDR3 is 16 residues long. Germline CDR1 is LGHNA and CDR2 is YNFKEQ.

The chain has TRBV7-3 and TRBJ2-5, with 12 positions matching TRBD2. The germline V gene encodes CDR1 SGHTA and CDR2 FQGTGA. V shed 3 bases and J 5 bases; nucleotides not matched to a gene: 10. The length of the CDR3 is 17 residues. The CDR3 here is CASSLGKASGGEETQYF. The CDR3 bases are TGTGCCAGCAGCTTGGGGAAGGCTAGCGGGGGGGAGGAGACCCAGTACTTC. Based on the CDR3 plus reference TRBV7-3 and TRBJ2-5, the full variable domain is GAGVSQTPSNKVTEKGKYVELRCDPISGHTALYWYRQSLGQGPEFLIYFQGTGAADDSGLPNDRFFAVRPEGSVSTLKIQRTERGDSAVYLCASSLGKASGGEETQYFGPGTRLLVL.

The genes are TRBV7-9 and TRBJ1-5; unclear D gene. The CDR3 runs to 13 residues. V lost 5 bases and J 0 bases, leaving 5 bases between the germline ends. The germline gives CDR1 SEHNR, CDR2 FQNEAQ (reference sequence). In DNA form, the CDR3 reads TGTGCCAGCAGCGTAAATAGCAATCAGCCCCAGCATTTT. Residues: CASSVNSNQPQHF.

The chain uses TRBV9 and TRBJ1-1; 7 positions agree with TRBD1. CDR1 SGDLS and CDR2 YYNGEE come from the germline V gene. CDR3 length equals 19 residues. J lost 1 base, V lost 7 bases, and 22 bases had no gene match. The CDR3 bases are TGTGCCAGCTCACCAGGCCACAGGGGTACAGTAATCGAGAACACTGAAGCTTTCTTT. It yields the protein CASSPGHRGTVIENTEAFF.

This clone was detected only once. This chain connects TRBV9 to TRBJ2-7; D gene ambiguous. Germline V gene data show CDR1 as SGDLS and CDR2 as YYNGEE. The CDR3 covers 13 residues. V was trimmed by 0 bases and J by 3 bases, leaving 7 bases between them. CDR3 DNA: TGTGCCAGCAGCGTAGTAGCAAGCTACGAGCAGTACTTC. This translates into CASSVVASYEQYF.

This chain links TRBV11-2 with TRBJ1-3, with no clear D. V lost 2 bases, J lost 0 bases, and 11 bases lay in between. CDR3 length: 16 residues. Germline loops: CDR1 SGHAT, CDR2 FQNNGV. CDR3: CASSLSLVNSGNTIYF. The DNA for the CDR3 is TGTGCCAGCAGCTTAAGCTTAGTAAACTCTGGAAACACCATATATTTT.

The genes are TRBV5-5 and TRBJ1-1, with D perhaps matching TRBD1 (5 bases). The CDR3 sequence is 12 residues long. The germline V and J ends were trimmed by 7 bases and 6 bases, with 13 bases remaining between them. Germline-derived CDR1 and CDR2 are SGHKS and YYEKEE (reference sequence). In DNA, the CDR3 is TGTGCCAGCCGTGGGGGGAGCGCTGAAGCTTTCTTT. This sequence encodes CASRGGSAEAFF.

This chain links TRBV4-1 with TRBJ2-1, with a weak D call TRBD2 (6 bases). The CDR3 sequence is 13 residues long. Germline V lookup: CDR1 MGHRA, CDR2 YSYEKL. V shed 4 bases and J shed 8 bases, with 12 bases lying between them. As DNA, the CDR3 is TGCGCCAGCAGCCCCGCCCGCGGGGATGAGCAGTTCTTC. This gives the protein CASSPARGDEQFF.

The CDR3 here is CASSFHGTVSGNTIYF. The CDR3 coding sequence is TGTGCCAGCAGTTTCCACGGGACAGTCTCTGGAAACACCATATATTTT. V gene TRBV28 combines with J gene TRBJ1-3; TRBD1 matches at 7 bases. The CDR3 runs 16 residues. V lost 3 bases, J lost 0 bases, and 5 bases stayed unmatched. Germline CDR1 MDHEN, CDR2 SYDVKM.

The chain combines TRBV13 with TRBJ1-1; D unclear. V lost 0 bases, J lost 3 bases, and 11 bases lay in between. In germline, CDR1 is PRHDT, CDR2 FYEKMQ (reference sequence). The CDR3 contains 15 residues. For the CDR3, the DNA is TGTGCCAGCAGCTTAGGCCGGGCGGGATACACTGAAGCTTTCTTT. Its translation is CASSLGRAGYTEAFF.

The gene calls are TRBV28 and TRBJ1-5; 9 bases are shared with TRBD1. Trimming cost V 4 bases and J 3 bases; bases outside gene matches: 7. The CDR3 covers 16 residues. Per germline, CDR1 MDHEN and CDR2 SYDVKM. The CDR3 DNA reads TGTGCCAGCAGTTCGCGGACAGGGGTATTCAATCAGCCCCAGCATTTT. It codes for CASSSRTGVFNQPQHF.